This T cell receptor (beta chain) was observed in a study of OX40 agonist ivuxolimab in advanced cancers. Looking at the study overall: Ivuxolimab was an agonistic, fully human IgG2 monoclonal antibody directed against OX40 (CD134), a costimulatory receptor. Of the roughly 51 patients in dose escalation, 19 had hepatocellular carcinoma, some 15 had melanoma, 9 had renal cell carcinoma and 9 had head and neck cancer. The monotherapy dose-escalation portion (N of about 52 patients) of the phase I ivuxolimab trial is reported in the paper. Partial responses occurred in three dose-escalation patients: two with cutaneous melanoma and one with hepatocellular carcinoma. Patients were allowed to have had prior anti-PD-1, anti-PD-L1 or anti-CTLA-4 therapy, and around 40% of the dose-escalation patients had previously received checkpoint inhibitors. Peripheral TCRbeta sequencing was intended to test whether TCR sequence diversity was altered and clonal T-cell expansion was caused by ivuxolimab. Intravenous ivuxolimab was administered to patients every 2 weeks at six dose levels: 0.01, 0.1, 0.3, 1.5, 3 and 10 mg/kg. In the dose-escalation cohort, approximately 82% of patients were male, and the mean age was around 60 years, with a range of roughly 20 to 80. Here is what the overall study found, with its caveats: Low levels of normalized T-cell clonal expansion were also shown by some nonresponding patients. The antigen specificity of the peripheral T cells that underwent clonal expansion was not determined. In partial responders in the 0.1-3.0 mg/kg groups, normalized peripheral clonal expansion was found to be among the lowest, especially among CD8+ T cells. After ivuxolimab, CD8+ T cells had more expanded clones than CD4+ T cells on average. At doses from 0.1 to 3.0 mg/kg, clonal expansion was seen in both CD4+ and CD8+ blood T cells between baseline and week 6.

Comment on this clone: It has no known antigen specificity. The input lacks base qualities; no much larger clone sits a single base away.

The trial excluded patients who had a history of autoimmune disease or who were on systemic immunosuppression. Peripheral blood for TCR sequencing was collected from all dose cohorts at baseline, on cycle 4 day 1, and on cycle 7 day 1. Samples were obtained from an open-label, multicenter, first-in-human phase I dose-escalation trial of ivuxolimab. Adults with locally advanced or metastatic melanoma, renal cell, hepatocellular, or head and neck squamous cell carcinoma were enrolled in the trial. CD4+ and CD8+ T cells were sorted separately from peripheral blood before TCR sequencing. For sequencing of the TCRbeta CDR3 region, genomic DNA was extracted from the sorted cells. The immunoSEQ Assay was used to sequence the TCRbeta CDR3 regions. TCRdb provides this immuneACCESS table in a form limited to in-frame rearrangements. Some clones are lacking; in checked studies, under half of them reflect an unresolved V gene, and why the rest are absent is not known. This sample has around 110,000 clones in its table, and 90% of those were observed once. The ten largest make up more than 0.4% of the sample.

CDR1 and CDR2, looked up from the germline V gene, are KGHSH and LQKENI. Including the terminal cysteine and phenylalanine, the CDR3 comprises 16 residues. Only CDR3 DNA is held: 48 bases, read in frame from base 1. Ends trimmed: V by 0 bases, J by 0 bases; bases unmatched to a gene: 1. This chain is built from TRBV18 and TRBJ1-3; the junction holds 8 bases that match TRBD1. This TCR came from an adult with an advanced solid tumor such as melanoma, head and neck, liver or kidney cancer. The specimen was CD4+ or CD8+ T cells sorted from blood, collected in a trial of the OX40 agonist ivuxolimab. The bases read TGTGCCAGCTCACCACCGGGACAGGACTCTGGAAACACCATATATTTT. Its amino acids are CASSPPGQDSGNTIYF.